The 12 T cell receptor beta chains below all came from one sample that was sequenced in a study of shared clonotypes between healthy human individuals. Produced via immunoSEQ multiplex PCR; TCRdb's table is partial and in-frame only. The sample has some 380,000 clones, 90% to 97% seen once. Sequenced material: memory CD8+ T cells sorted from blood. Subset defined: CD45RO+ cells pooled with CCR7-negative TemRA cells. The origin of the receptors is a young man in good health.

J is TRBJ2-5 and V is TRBV9; D not resolved. This CDR3 has 15 amino acids. Per germline, CDR1 SGDLS and CDR2 YYNGEE. The V and J ends lost 0 bases and 4 bases respectively, with 13 bases between them. Here the CDR3 reads CASSVAPRSGETQYF. The CDR3 nucleotides are TGTGCCAGCAGCGTAGCTCCTAGGTCGGGAGAGACCCAGTACTTC. Supplemented by reference TRBV9 and TRBJ2-5, the full variable domain reads DSGVTQTPKHLITATGQRVTLRCSPRSGDLSVYWYQQSLDQGLQFLIQYYNGEERAKGNILERFSAQQFPDLHSELNLSSLELGDSALYFCASSVAPRSGETQYFGPGTRLLVL.

The V call is TRBV19, the J call TRBJ1-5; a weak D match, TRBD1 (5 bases). CDR3 size: 16 residues. CDR1 is LNHDA and CDR2 is SQIVND in the germline V gene (reference sequence). Trimming took 0 bases from V and 3 from J, leaving 12 bases between them. DNA of the CDR3: TGTGCCAGTAGTATAGACCCCCGACAGCTCAATCAGCCCCAGCATTTT. Its protein is CASSIDPRQLNQPQHF. Full variable domain (remainder filled in from reference TRBV19 and TRBJ1-5): DGGITQSPKYLFRKEGQNVTLSCEQNLNHDAMYWYRQDPGQGLRLIYYSQIVNDFQKGDIAEGYSVSREKKESFPLTVTSAQKNPTAFYLCASSIDPRQLNQPQHFGDGTRLSIL.

This chain uses TRBV6-4 with TRBJ1-1, with no clear D. Trimming took 6 bases from V and 3 from J, leaving 11 bases between them. The germline CDR1 and CDR2 sequences are MRHNA and SNTAGT. The CDR3 spans 13 residues. The CDR3 nucleotides are TGTGCCAGCAGCGATTATACCGACACTGAAGCTTTCTTT. Translating it yields CASSDYTDTEAFF.

This chain joins TRBV4-1 and TRBJ2-3; D gene ambiguous. Germline CDR1 MGHRA, CDR2 YSYEKL. This CDR3 is built from 15 residues. The V end was cut by 1 base, the J end by 4 bases, with 12 bases between. The CDR3 DNA follows: TGCGCCAGCAGCCAAGGAATGAGGTCTCCAGATACGCAGTATTTT. It encodes CASSQGMRSPDTQYF.

CDR3 protein: CASSEETGSTEAFF. The DNA of the CDR3 is TGTGCCAGCAGTGAAGAGACAGGGAGCACTGAAGCTTTCTTT. The J gene is TRBJ1-1, the V gene TRBV2; 7 positions match TRBD1. Germline lookup yields CDR1 SNHLY and CDR2 FYNNEI. V gave up 1 base and J gave up 4 bases; unmatched junction bases: 3. The CDR3 is 14 residues long.

The genes are TRBV30 and TRBJ2-3, with a tentative D call TRBD2 (5 bases). This CDR3 is 12 amino acids long. CDR1 is GTSNPN and CDR2 is SVGIG in the germline V gene (reference sequence). The germline V and J ends were trimmed by 4 bases and 2 bases, with 7 bases remaining between them. CDR3 in amino acids: CAWTSLTDTQYF. In DNA form, the CDR3 reads TGTGCCTGGACTAGCCTCACAGATACGCAGTATTTT.

This chain links TRBV5-4 with TRBJ1-1, with 9 bases lining up with TRBD1. The CDR3 sequence is 14 residues long. The V segment lost 5 bases and the J segment 6 bases; nucleotides outside the gene matches: 8. The V gene's germline CDR1 is SGHNT and CDR2 YYREEE (reference sequence). CDR3 sequence (DNA): TGTGCCAGCAGTTACCGGGACAGGGAGTCTGAAGCTTTCTTT. Protein: CASSYRDRESEAFF.

The chain links TRBV29-1 to TRBJ1-4; D is unclear. Trimming took off 1 base at V and 4 bases at J, with 7 bases between the two ends. This CDR3 is 13 amino acids long. CDR1 and CDR2 (germline): SQVTM, ANQGSEA. CDR3 coding DNA: TGCAGCGTTGAAGTTGGGAGTAATGAAAAACTGTTTTTT. It codes for CSVEVGSNEKLFF.

This clone has only one observation. The rearrangement links TRBV5-1 to TRBJ2-7; 7 bases agree with TRBD1. This CDR3 region has 15 residues. Germline CDR1 is SGHRS and CDR2 is YFSETQ. V lost 0 bases and J lost 4; bases outside the gene matches: 7. CDR3 sequence: CASSLAYRGKYEQYF. CDR3 sequence (DNA): TGCGCCAGCAGCTTGGCTTACAGGGGAAAATACGAGCAGTACTTC.

The rearrangement links TRBV7-2 to TRBJ1-1; D not certain. Germline values: CDR1 SGHTA, CDR2 FQGNSA. CDR3 length equals 13 residues. Trimming removed 5 bases from V and 4 bases from J, with 11 bases in between. DNA of the CDR3: TGTGCCAGCAGCCCACAGCACGGCACTGAAGCTTTCTTT. Amino acid sequence: CASSPQHGTEAFF.

This chain connects TRBV6-1 to TRBJ1-2; a possible D gene is TRBD1 (5 bases). The CDR3 is made up of 15 amino acids. CDR1 and CDR2 from the germline V gene are MNHNS and SASEGT. Trimming removed 0 bases at V and 4 bases at J, with 12 bases between. In nucleotides, the CDR3 is TGTGCCAGCAGTGAAGCCTCCGGGGGAATCTATGGCTACACCTTC. This codes for CASSEASGGIYGYTF.

The gene calls are TRBV11-2 and TRBJ2-3; D is uncertain. V was shortened by 2 bases and J by 8 bases, with 17 bases between the two germline ends. CDR1 and CDR2 (germline): SGHAT, FQNNGV. The CDR3 runs 15 residues. The CDR3, as DNA: TGTGCCAGCAGCTTAACGCTGGCGCGGTCGGGTACGCAGTATTTT. Its translation is CASSLTLARSGTQYF. The full variable domain, its missing parts supplied by reference TRBV11-2 and TRBJ2-3, is EAGVAQSPRYKIIEKRQSVAFWCNPISGHATLYWYQQILGQGPKLLIQFQNNGVVDDSQLPKDRFSAERLKGVDSTLKIQPAKLEDSAVYLCASSLTLARSGTQYFGPGTRLTVL.